This record concerns one TCR beta chain sequence. This clone has only one observation. The antigen it binds to is not known. Base-call qualities are not available, and no considerably larger clone is one nucleotide away. CDR1 and CDR2 are drawn from the germline V gene (reference sequence): LNHDA, SQIVND. Including the terminal cysteine and phenylalanine, the CDR3 comprises 11 residues. The sequence is cut down to CDR3 DNA, 33 bases in frame from base 1. V and J are truncated by 5 bases and 7 bases respectively, leaving an intervening sequence of 8 bases. The data stem from a study of control samples from healthy donors and cancer patients (TCRdb year 2020). Library prep was done by the immunoSEQ multiplex PCR assay. Held by TCRdb, this immuneACCESS table contains in-frame sequences only and omits some clones. Under half of the omission traces to an unresolved V gene where checked; the cause of the rest is unknown. Counted in this sample were around 150,000 clones; 85% to 90% of them appeared once. The top ten clonotypes cover approximately 12% of the sample.

The sequence links TRBV19 to TRBJ1-2, with the D segment identity uncertain. The TCR was taken from a man aged 25-45 years in good health. Input material: blood. The CDR3 reads as follows: CASSLGPGYTF. The nucleotide sequence is given as TGTGCCAGTAGTTTAGGCCCTGGCTACACCTTC.